The 32 T cell receptor beta chains given below trace back to one sample, sequenced in a study of cytomegalovirus exposure and HLA in healthy donors. This PCR relied on a set of 60 Vbeta primers and 13 Jbeta primers. Produced via immunoSEQ multiplex PCR; TCRdb's table is partial and in-frame only. The sample's table shows around 26,000 clones. Sequencing was done on a sample of PBMCs. The receptor source for this set is a male donor in good health and CMV-seropositive.

This chain links TRBV7-9 with TRBJ1-5; tentative D call: TRBD1 (5 bases). The germline V gene encodes CDR1 SEHNR and CDR2 FQNEAQ (reference sequence). CDR3 size: 13 residues. Trimming removed 5 bases from V and 6 bases from J, with 11 bases in between. The CDR3 bases are TGTGCCAGCAGCCGGGACTGGGGTCAGCCCCAGCATTTT. This translates into CASSRDWGQPQHF.

J is TRBJ2-7 and V is TRBV19; 8 bases are a match to TRBD2. The CDR3 extends over 13 amino acids. CDR1 LNHDA and CDR2 SQIVND come from the germline V gene (reference sequence). Trimming removed 10 bases from V and 3 bases from J; junction bases left unmatched: 8. The CDR3 loop reads CATWSGGGYEQYF. CDR3 bases: TGTGCCACCTGGAGCGGGGGCGGCTACGAGCAGTACTTC.

This chain uses TRBV19 with TRBJ1-6; D call uncertain. Germline V gene sequence: CDR1 LNHDA, CDR2 SQIVND (reference sequence). The CDR3 spans 14 residues. The V gene lost 3 bases and the J gene lost 11 bases, with 14 bases spanning the gap. CDR3 sequence: CASSIGPSDPPLHF. CDR3 DNA sequence: TGTGCCAGTAGTATCGGCCCTAGCGATCCACCCCTCCACTTT.

The chain has TRBV30 and TRBJ2-7; TRBD2 agrees at 8 bases. V was clipped by 4 bases and J by 8 bases; unmatched bases: 7. Germline CDR1 GTSNPN, CDR2 SVGIG (reference sequence). The length of the CDR3 is 12 residues. The CDR3 sequence is CAWTHSGKQQYF. DNA for the CDR3: TGTGCCTGGACCCATAGCGGGAAACAGCAGTACTTC.

V usage is TRBV9 and J usage is TRBJ1-2; tentatively, D is TRBD1 (5 bases). Deletions cut 4 bases from V and 8 bases from J, with 15 bases between. There are 13 residues in the CDR3. In germline, CDR1 is SGDLS, CDR2 YYNGEE. The CDR3: CASSSGVGQGYTF. CDR3 bases: TGTGCCAGCAGCTCGGGGGTGGGGCAGGGCTACACCTTC. Supplemented by reference TRBV9 and TRBJ1-2, the full variable domain reads DSGVTQTPKHLITATGQRVTLRCSPRSGDLSVYWYQQSLDQGLQFLIQYYNGEERAKGNILERFSAQQFPDLHSELNLSSLELGDSALYFCASSSGVGQGYTFGSGTRLTVV.

J is TRBJ2-7 and V is TRBV4-2; D is possibly TRBD2 (6 bases). This CDR3 is built from 15 residues. V dropped 1 base and J dropped 2 bases, with 12 bases sitting between them. CDR1 is LGHNA, CDR2 YNFKEQ, per germline. CDR3 in amino acids: CASSQAGGSPYEQYF. As DNA, the CDR3 is TGTGCCAGCAGCCAAGCTGGGGGGAGTCCCTACGAGCAGTACTTC.

The chain joins TRBV7-3 to TRBJ2-5; possible D gene TRBD1, 6 bases. The ends were cut back, 5 bases at V and 2 bases at J, with 12 bases in the middle. Germline CDR1 is SGHTA and CDR2 is FQGTGA. The CDR3 loop spans 14 amino acids. The CDR3 protein is CASSLHQGQETQYF. CDR3 sequence (DNA): TGTGCCAGCAGCCTCCATCAGGGGCAAGAGACCCAGTACTTC.

The chain combines TRBV13 with TRBJ1-2; D is undetermined. The CDR3 covers 14 residues. Germline loops: CDR1 PRHDT, CDR2 FYEKMQ (reference sequence). V lost 2 bases, J lost 4 bases, and 11 bases lay in between. The CDR3 reads CASSLSGRVYGYTF. The CDR3, as DNA: TGTGCCAGCAGCTTATCCGGGAGAGTCTATGGCTACACCTTC.

CDR3 loop: CASSPTGRRSYGYTF. CDR3 nucleotide sequence: TGTGCCAGCAGCCCGACAGGGCGAAGGAGCTATGGCTACACCTTC. J is TRBJ1-2 and V is TRBV7-8; 7 bases align to TRBD1. Germline CDR1 is SGHVS and CDR2 is FQNEAQ. This CDR3 contains 15 residues. V lost 5 bases, J lost 4 bases, and 10 bases stayed unmatched.

The gene calls are TRBV29-1 and TRBJ1-2, with a possible D match to TRBD1 (6 bases). The length of the CDR3 is 14 residues. Trimming removed 0 bases from V and 4 bases from J, with 12 bases in between. The V gene's germline CDR1 is SQVTM and CDR2 ANQGSEA. The CDR3 protein is CSVEEQGSIYGYTF. The CDR3 coding sequence is TGCAGCGTTGAAGAACAGGGATCAATCTATGGCTACACCTTC.

The J gene is TRBJ2-5, the V gene TRBV28, with 8 bases lining up with TRBD1. Germline V gene data show CDR1 as MDHEN and CDR2 as SYDVKM. The CDR3 is 13 amino acids. The V gene end was trimmed by 7 bases and the J gene end by 5 bases; junction bases not matched to a gene: 6. CDR3 protein: CASTRQGTETQYF. Here the CDR3 DNA reads TGTGCCAGCACGAGACAGGGGACCGAGACCCAGTACTTC.

The V call is TRBV5-6, the J call TRBJ1-6; 7 bases map to TRBD1. V shed 0 bases, J shed 6 bases, and the junction held 0 bases outside the gene matches. The germline CDR1 and CDR2 sequences are SGHDT and YYEEEE. CDR3 length: 14 amino acids. CDR3 sequence reads: CASSLDRGNSPLHF. CDR3 DNA sequence: TGTGCCAGCAGCTTGGACAGGGGTAATTCACCCCTCCACTTT.

The chain employs TRBV4-1 and TRBJ2-7; D is possibly TRBD2 (6 bases). CDR1 is MGHRA and CDR2 is YSYEKL in the germline V gene. The CDR3 runs 14 residues. V lost 2 bases and J 3 bases, leaving 11 bases between the germline ends. The CDR3 here is CASSQTGTHYEQYF. The CDR3 coding sequence is TGCGCCAGCAGCCAAACCGGGACTCACTACGAGCAGTACTTC.

This chain connects TRBV4-1 to TRBJ2-1; no definite D call. From germline, CDR1 is MGHRA and CDR2 YSYEKL. Trimming took off 8 bases at V and 0 bases at J, with 11 bases between the two ends. The CDR3 totals 14 residues. The DNA of the CDR3 is TGCGCCAGCGCGCGGTTAAGCTCCTACAATGAGCAGTTCTTC. The encoded protein is CASARLSSYNEQFF.

The V gene is TRBV13, the J gene TRBJ2-7, with 10 bases fitting TRBD1. V lost 2 bases, J lost 0 bases, and 22 bases stayed unmatched. CDR1 PRHDT and CDR2 FYEKMQ come from the germline V gene (reference sequence). The CDR3 is 22 amino acids. CDR3 in DNA: TGTGCCAGCAGCTTATATCGCCCGGCGGGGGGACAGGGGATCGCGAACTCCTACGAGCAGTACTTC. This gives the protein CASSLYRPAGGQGIANSYEQYF.

V is TRBV28 and J is TRBJ1-1; D ambiguous. CDR1 and CDR2 from the germline V gene are MDHEN and SYDVKM. V shed 1 base and J shed 2 bases, with 11 bases lying between them. This CDR3 has 15 amino acids. The CDR3 spells CASSLSTALNTEAFF. The DNA for the CDR3 is TGTGCCAGCAGTTTATCCACAGCACTTAACACTGAAGCTTTCTTT.

The chain joins TRBV5-1 to TRBJ2-5; D might be TRBD2 (5 bases). There are 15 residues in the CDR3. From germline, CDR1 is SGHRS and CDR2 YFSETQ. Trimming took off 0 bases at V and 5 bases at J, with 14 bases between the two ends. The CDR3 nucleotides are TGCGCCAGCAGCTTGGGAGGGCAGCTGGGGGAGACCCAGTACTTC. It codes for CASSLGGQLGETQYF.

The rearrangement joins TRBV28 to TRBJ1-1; 7 nucleotides agree with TRBD1. J was trimmed by 2 bases and V by 6 bases; bases with no gene match: 6. Germline V CDR1 and CDR2: MDHEN, SYDVKM. This CDR3 region has 14 residues. CDR3 protein: CASRAGTANTEAFF. CDR3 nucleotide sequence: TGTGCCAGCAGGGCCGGGACAGCAAACACTGAAGCTTTCTTT. Looking up the rest from reference TRBV28 and TRBJ1-1 gives the full variable domain: DVKVTQSSRYLVKRTGEKVFLECVQDMDHENMFWYRQDPGLGLRLIYFSYDVKMKEKGDIPEGYSVSREKKERFSLILESASTNQTSMYLCASRAGTANTEAFFGQGTRLTVV.

The CDR3 here is CASSGGTSGGTDTQYF. The CDR3 DNA sequence: TGTGCCAGCAGTGGAGGGACTAGCGGGGGTACAGATACGCAGTATTTT. J is TRBJ2-3 and V is TRBV25-1, with 14 positions matching TRBD2. The CDR3 contains 16 residues. From germline, CDR1 is MGHDK and CDR2 SYGVNS. The trim removed 4 bases at V and 3 bases at J, leaving 3 bases unmatched.

The genes are TRBV30 and TRBJ1-6; D is possibly TRBD1 (6 bases). The CDR3 is made up of 17 amino acids. Germline V lookup: CDR1 GTSNPN, CDR2 SVGIG (reference sequence). V lost 0 bases, J lost 2 bases, and 14 bases lay in between. The CDR3 region is CAWSVRPSGAYNSPLHF. CDR3 bases: TGTGCCTGGAGTGTACGTCCGTCAGGGGCCTATAATTCACCCCTCCACTTT.

For the CDR3, the DNA is TGTGCCAGCAACCCTTGGACTAGCGGGAACACAGATACGCAGTATTTT. Amino acid sequence: CASNPWTSGNTDTQYF. The V and J genes are TRBV9 and TRBJ2-3; 12 nucleotides agree with TRBD2. V lost 6 bases, J lost 2 bases, and 7 bases stayed unmatched. The CDR3 consists of 16 residues. Germline-derived CDR1 and CDR2 are SGDLS and YYNGEE.

The chain has TRBV28 and TRBJ2-7; 10 bases are a match to TRBD1. The CDR3 consists of 15 residues. J lost 1 base, V lost 5 bases, and 5 bases had no gene match. From germline, CDR1 is MDHEN and CDR2 SYDVKM. As DNA, the CDR3 is TGTGCCAGCAGTCAACCGGGACAGGGGTCCTACGAGCAGTACTTC. This gives the protein CASSQPGQGSYEQYF. The whole variable domain, filled in from reference TRBV28 and TRBJ2-7, reads DVKVTQSSRYLVKRTGEKVFLECVQDMDHENMFWYRQDPGLGLRLIYFSYDVKMKEKGDIPEGYSVSREKKERFSLILESASTNQTSMYLCASSQPGQGSYEQYFGPGTRLTVT.

The rearrangement joins TRBV6-6 to TRBJ2-2, with D possibly being TRBD2 (5 bases). The CDR3 loop spans 16 amino acids. Deletions cut 2 bases from V and 7 bases from J, with 17 bases between. The germline CDR1 and CDR2 sequences are MNHNY and SVGAGI (reference sequence). The CDR3, as DNA: TGTGCCAGCAGTTACGCCGGGCCCCCGGCGGGCGGGGAGCTGTTTTTT. Translation gives CASSYAGPPAGGELFF.

The chain links TRBV2 to TRBJ2-7; 7 nucleotides agree with TRBD2. V lost 8 bases and J lost 2; bases outside the gene matches: 9. The CDR3 length is 14 residues. The germline V gene encodes CDR1 SNHLY and CDR2 FYNNEI. The CDR3 spells CASSTGTMTYEQYF. Written as DNA, the CDR3 is TGTGCCAGCTCCACCGGGACTATGACCTACGAGCAGTACTTC.

The CDR3: CASSLALGDGYTF. DNA of the CDR3: TGCGCCAGCAGCTTGGCCCTAGGGGATGGCTACACCTTC. This chain connects TRBV5-1 to TRBJ1-2; D perhaps matches TRBD1 (5 bases). Trimming stripped 0 bases from V and 6 bases from J, with 9 bases between. The CDR3 is 13 amino acids. From germline, CDR1 is SGHRS and CDR2 YFSETQ.

The chain uses TRBV19 and TRBJ2-7, with 8 bases fitting TRBD2. Germline V gives CDR1 LNHDA, CDR2 SQIVND (reference sequence). CDR3 length: 14 residues. The V and J ends lost 5 bases and 5 bases, in that order; junction bases with no gene match: 8. The CDR3 nucleotides are TGTGCCAGTAGTTTGGAGCGGGGGTTCCACGAGCAGTACTTC. Its protein product is CASSLERGFHEQYF. Supplemented by reference TRBV19 and TRBJ2-7, the full variable domain reads DGGITQSPKYLFRKEGQNVTLSCEQNLNHDAMYWYRQDPGQGLRLIYYSQIVNDFQKGDIAEGYSVSREKKESFPLTVTSAQKNPTAFYLCASSLERGFHEQYFGPGTRLTVT.

The gene calls are TRBV29-1 and TRBJ2-7; 7 positions agree with TRBD1. This CDR3 is 13 amino acids long. V lost 6 bases to trimming and J lost 4 bases; unmatched junction nucleotides: 9. Germline CDR1 is SQVTM and CDR2 is ANQGSEA. The CDR3 here is CSVTQGFGYEQYF. The CDR3, as DNA: TGCAGCGTCACACAGGGGTTCGGTTACGAGCAGTACTTC.

V gene TRBV11-2 combines with J gene TRBJ1-6; no firm D call. Germline V gene sequence: CDR1 SGHAT, CDR2 FQNNGV. The germline V and J ends were trimmed by 0 bases and 7 bases, with 7 bases remaining between them. The CDR3 extends over 14 amino acids. The CDR3 DNA follows: TGTGCCAGCAGCTTAGATCGAGGCAATTCACCCCTCCACTTT. Translating it yields CASSLDRGNSPLHF.

The rearrangement joins TRBV5-6 to TRBJ2-7, with a possible D match to TRBD1 (6 bases). Germline loops: CDR1 SGHDT, CDR2 YYEEEE. Trimming removed 6 bases at V and 4 bases at J, with 8 bases between. The CDR3 length is 11 residues. The CDR3 DNA is TGTGCCAGCACGGACAGTTACGAGCAGTACTTC. Protein sequence: CASTDSYEQYF. The full variable domain, rest sourced from reference TRBV5-6 and TRBJ2-7, is DAGVTQSPTHLIKTRGQQVTLRCSPKSGHDTVSWYQQALGQGPQFIFQYYEEEERQRGNFPDRFSGHQFPNYSSELNVNALLLGDSALYLCASTDSYEQYFGPGTRLTVT.

V gene TRBV27 combines with J gene TRBJ2-1; 7 bases are shared with TRBD1. Germline V lookup: CDR1 MNHEY, CDR2 SMNVEV (reference sequence). The CDR3 length is 14 residues. V gave up 4 bases and J gave up 4 bases; unmatched junction bases: 4. The CDR3 DNA is TGTGCCAGCAGTTGGACAGGTTATTACAATGAGCAGTTCTTC. Its protein is CASSWTGYYNEQFF.

The chain combines TRBV7-3 with TRBJ1-1; D is perhaps TRBD1 (6 bases). Deletions cut 4 bases from V and 8 bases from J, with 8 bases between. Germline CDR1 and CDR2: SGHTA and FQGTGA. The CDR3 totals 11 residues. CDR3 protein: CASSSGGEAFF. CDR3 bases: TGTGCCAGCAGCTCTGGGGGCGAAGCTTTCTTT.

The chain uses TRBV7-7 and TRBJ2-5; 7 bases are a match to TRBD1. The CDR3 loop spans 15 amino acids. After removal of 4 bases from V and 5 bases from J, the junction contained 10 bases not matched to a gene. CDR1 and CDR2 from the germline V gene are SSHAT and FNYEAQ (reference sequence). CDR3 nucleotide sequence: TGTGCCAGCAGCTCCGAGCCGACAGGGTGGGAGACCCAGTACTTC. This translates into CASSSEPTGWETQYF.